Each of the 10 T cell receptor beta chains below was sequenced from the same sample in a study of Graves' ophthalmopathy and Graves' hyperthyroidism. For repertoire sequencing, the TCR beta CDR3 regions were amplified from RNA transcripts. Second-round multiplex PCR came after a first-round RT-PCR that employed HTBI primers. TCRdb re-analysed the multiplex PCR reads in MiXCR, keeping a single row per CDR3 protein. The profile shows over 12,000 distinct CDR3 sequences, around 50% of them singletons. Material: peripheral blood. All receptors come from a woman in her twenties or thirties with Graves' ophthalmopathy.

The V and J genes are TRBV2 and TRBJ2-1, with D unclear. V was pared by 6 bases and J by 1 base, with 13 bases between. The V gene's germline CDR1 is SNHLY and CDR2 FYNNEI. This CDR3 is 15 amino acids long. CDR3 sequence (DNA): TGTGCCAGCAGGGATGGCAGCATATCCTACAATGAGCAGTTCTTC. Encoded protein: CASRDGSISYNEQFF.

This clonotype was seen ten or more times. CDR3 nucleotides: TGTGCCAGCAGTCCCAGGGTTCGGCGTGCTTTCTTT. Translation gives CASSPRVRRAFF. This chain uses TRBV12-3 or TRBV12-4 with TRBJ1-1; possibly TRBD1 for D (5 bases). Deletions cut 5 bases from V and 11 bases from J, with 15 bases between. This CDR3 has 12 residues.

This clonotype was detected many times. The V and J genes are TRBV6-4 and TRBJ2-2, with D possibly being TRBD1 or TRBD2 (5 bases each). CDR1 is MRHNA, CDR2 SNTAGT, per germline. V was pared by 3 bases and J by 6 bases, with 8 bases between. This CDR3 comprises 13 residues. The CDR3 reads CASSEGDAGELFF. The CDR3 DNA reads as TGTGCCAGCAGTGAAGGGGACGCCGGGGAGCTGTTTTTT.

This clonotype was recorded a few times. The chain recombines TRBV5-1 with TRBJ2-1; D is unresolved. The CDR3 totals 15 residues. Trimming shortened V by 0 bases and J by 3 bases, and 10 bases separated the two germline ends. The germline gives CDR1 SGHRS, CDR2 YFSETQ. The CDR3 sequence is CASSLVVRDYNEQFF. In nucleotides, the CDR3 is TGCGCCAGCAGCTTGGTAGTAAGGGACTACAATGAGCAGTTCTTC.

The genes are TRBV18 and TRBJ2-2; tentatively, D is TRBD2 (5 bases). Deletions cut 6 bases from V and 2 bases from J, with 16 bases between. Looked up from germline, CDR1 is KGHSH and CDR2 is LQKENI. This CDR3 comprises 16 residues. CDR3 residues: CASSPLYGINTGELFF. The CDR3 region has the DNA TGTGCCAGCTCCCCCCTATACGGGATCAACACCGGGGAGCTGTTTTTT.

This clonotype occurred many times. The CDR3: CASGLETNQPQHF. DNA of the CDR3: TGTGCTAGTGGTTTGGAAACGAATCAGCCCCAGCATTTT. The V and J genes are TRBV12-5 and TRBJ1-5; D unresolved. The length of the CDR3 is 13 residues. CDR1 is LGHNT, CDR2 FRNRAP, per germline. With 1 base removed from V and 4 bases from J, the gap between germline ends came to 5 bases.

Notes on this clonotype: This sequence may be a read error, since a much larger clone differs from it by one base. CDR3 DNA sequence: TGCAGTGCTAGGCGGGGGGGCCCTAACGAGCAGCACTTC. Amino acid sequence: CSARRGGPNEQHF. The chain is built from TRBV20-1 and TRBJ2-7, with 9 nucleotides matching TRBD2. CDR3 length: 13 amino acids. Germline V gives CDR1 DFQATT, CDR2 SNEGSKA (reference sequence).

As for this clonotype: A read error may be the cause here, since a much bigger clone is one base away. The V call is TRBV7-2, the J call TRBJ2-7; D unclear. The CDR3 is made up of 14 amino acids. CDR1 and CDR2 from the germline V gene are SGHTA and FQGNSA. V lost 1 base and J lost 2, with 9 bases in between. CDR3 sequence reads: CASSLVRATYEQYF. The CDR3 DNA reads as TGTGCCAGCAGCTTAGTTCGGGCAACCTACGAGCAGTACTTC.

As for this clonotype: The germline gene is not matched at one end of the junction; a read error may be the cause. The V and J genes are TRBV5-1 and TRBJ1-3; D remains unclear. Germline values: CDR1 SGHRS, CDR2 YFSETQ. The length of the CDR3 is 16 residues. CDR3 residues: CSGSMLGPDSGNTTYF. The CDR3 DNA is TGCTCCGGCAGCATGCTCGGGCCTGACTCTGGAAACACCACATATTTT.

Regarding this clonotype: At one end, the junction sequence differs from germline, possibly due to a read error. The CDR3 bases are TGTGCCACCAGTAGAGTAGGGACTAGGTTCGGGGCAGTTACGCAGTATTTT. Encoded protein: CATSRVGTRFGAVTQYF. The rearrangement uses TRBV15 and TRBJ2-3; 8 bases map to TRBD2. The CDR3 spans 17 residues. The V gene's germline CDR1 is LNHNV and CDR2 YYDKDF (reference sequence).